The TCR beta chain under discussion was sequenced for a study of monozygotic twins with inflammatory bowel disease. TCRdb reprocessed the 5' RACE reads and reports one entry per CDR3 protein, with no DNA. The sample has 330,000 or so distinct CDR3 sequences. This CDR3 comprises 18 residues. CDR1 is MGHDK and CDR2 is SYGVNS in the germline V gene. This sequence was found in a human donor with ulcerative colitis or Crohn's disease, or a healthy co-twin of an affected twin (not recorded which). Sequenced: blood. V gene TRBV25-1 combines with J gene TRBJ2-3; there is no DNA to check the TCRdb D call of TRBD2. The CDR3 loop is CASSTGTSGSIGTDTQYF.